This T cell receptor (beta chain) was retrieved from a study of Ad26.COV2.S vaccination and SARS-CoV-2 variants (dated by TCRdb to the early 2020s). About the investigation overall: Donors in the vaccine arm were drawn from COV1001, a multicentre, randomized, double-blind, placebo-controlled phase I-IIa trial testing Ad26.COV2.S in healthy adults. Throughout the experiments and outcome assessment, investigators stayed blinded to trial group allocation. TCRbeta repertoire sequencing served as the tool for gauging how specific and how broad the SARS-CoV-2-reactive T cell receptors were following Ad26.COV2.S vaccination. A total of around 32 samples were included in the TCR-sequenced set, comprising approximately 20 Ad26.COV2.S vaccine recipients, 5 placebo recipients and 8 SARS-CoV-2 convalescent individuals. Participants in the trial were split at random into five groups of five each, receiving low-dose or high-dose Ad26.COV2.S once or twice, or else placebo on both occasions. Ad26.COV2.S was administered intramuscularly at 5 x 10^10 or 1 x 10^11 viral particles, either as a single shot or as two shots given 56 days apart.

On the study overall, not on this receptor specifically: After vaccination, spike-specific CD8+ and CD4+ T cell responses were reported to show substantial breadth. The study was not powered to compare responses between vaccine doses or regimens. According to the authors, total T cell responses may have been underestimated by the TCR breadth and depth analyses. Ad26.COV2.S recipients had higher spike-specific TCR breadth than placebo recipients (P = 0.0014). Vaccine and placebo recipients had similar non-spike TCR breadth, a finding consistent with the vaccine containing only spike.

This sample's treatment or condition label indicates: roughly 19 received Ad26.COV2.S at low or high dose, single or two shots; five or six received placebo; per-sample allocation not given. Repertoires of vaccine and placebo recipients were sequenced from samples taken on day 63 after the first injection. Cohort 1b enrolled about two dozen adults aged 18-55 years at a single site in Boston, USA, between 29 July and 7 August 2020. As a vaccine, Ad26.COV2.S was a replication-incompetent adenovirus type 26 vector that expressed a prefusion-stabilized SARS-CoV-2 spike protein derived from the original Wuhan strain. Of note for this clone: No antigen is known for it. No qualities accompany the bases; no much larger clone lies one base away.

The immunoSEQ Assay was used to sequence TCRbeta CDR3 regions. After extraction, genomic DNA underwent amplification by bias-controlled multiplex PCR, followed by high-throughput sequencing. Under the source paper's analysis protocol: To quantify the absolute abundance of every unique TCRbeta CDR3 region, sequences were collapsed and filtered. T cell fraction was estimated by normalizing TCRbeta template counts to usable DNA, which was measured by amplifying reference genes present in all nucleated cells. Repertoire TCRs were annotated as SARS-CoV-2-specific by exact matching of V gene, CDR3 amino acid sequence and J gene to a known reactive TCR set. The reference SARS-CoV-2 TCR set was obtained from MIRA and was filtered for enrichment in COVID-19-positive ImmuneCODE repertoires, whereby public or cross-reactive TCRs were removed. Drawing on the MIRA antigens, annotated TCRs were analysed further at the level of specific ORF or position within ORF. Breadth was defined as annotated unique rearrangements over total unique productive rearrangements; depth was the summed frequency of those rearrangements. TCR breadth was compared between groups using two-sided Wilcoxon rank-sum tests. TCRdb holds this immuneACCESS table with in-frame rearrangements only. Some clones are missing; in checked studies, unresolved V genes explain under half, and the rest has no known cause. V and J calls and clone size are those listed in that table; D and trimming were worked out from the DNA. Across this sample there are roughly 400,000 clones, with less than 95% seen only once. About 4.4% of the sample is taken by the ten largest.

The CDR3 goes from the cysteine to the phenylalanine over 15 residues. Just the 45-base CDR3 DNA is kept, in frame starting at base 1. From a lookup of the germline V gene, CDR1 and CDR2 are MNHEY and SVGAGI. V is shortened by 6 bases, J by 0 bases, and the region joining them spans 12 bases. This sequence was found in a person aged 18-65 years who received the Ad26.COV2.S COVID-19 vaccine or a placebo. The chain links TRBV6-5 with TRBJ2-1; a tentative D match to TRBD2 spans 5 bases. The sequenced sample was peripheral blood, obtained in a trial of Ad26.COV2.S vaccine versus placebo. The CDR3 reads as follows: CASRSGTYSYNEQFF. The nucleotide sequence reads TGTGCCAGCAGGAGCGGAACTTACTCCTACAATGAGCAGTTCTTC.